This T cell receptor beta chain was recovered during a study of cytomegalovirus exposure and HLA in healthy donors. V gave up 0 bases and J gave up 7 bases, with 12 bases separating them. The CDR3 totals 14 residues. CDR1 WSHSY and CDR2 SAAADI come from the germline V gene. The PCR was carried out with 60 Vbeta primers and 13 Jbeta primers. Libraries were prepared by immunoSEQ multiplex PCR; TCRdb keeps only in-frame clonotypes and omits some of them. The sample contains some 180,000 clones, 9.5% of which appear only once. This clone was observed a handful of times. The chain joins TRBV10-2 to TRBJ1-2, with D possibly being TRBD1 (5 bases). Sequencing used PBMCs. This clonotype was obtained from a woman in her thirties in good health and CMV-seropositive. The CDR3 is CASSESPGGGGYTF. The DNA for the CDR3 is TGCGCCAGCAGTGAGTCCCCCGGGGGGGGTGGCTACACCTTC.